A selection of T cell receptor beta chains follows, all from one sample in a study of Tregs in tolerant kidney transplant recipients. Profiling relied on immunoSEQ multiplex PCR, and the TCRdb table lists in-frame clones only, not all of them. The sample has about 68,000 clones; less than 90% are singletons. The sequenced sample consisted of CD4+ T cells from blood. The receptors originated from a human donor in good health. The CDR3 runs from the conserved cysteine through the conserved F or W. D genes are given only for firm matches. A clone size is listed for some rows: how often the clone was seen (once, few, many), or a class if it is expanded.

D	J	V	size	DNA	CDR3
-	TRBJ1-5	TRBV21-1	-	TGTGCCAGCACCCTCGTTGGGACAGCAGTCCATCAGCCCCAGCATTTT	CASTLVGTAVHQPQHF
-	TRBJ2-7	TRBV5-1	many	TGCGCCAGCAGCTTGGTGCAGGGGGGCTACGAGCAGTACTTC	CASSLVQGGYEQYF
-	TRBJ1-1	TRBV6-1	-	TGTGCCAGCAGGAGGGTCTTGAACACTGAAGCTTTCTTT	CASRRVLNTEAFF
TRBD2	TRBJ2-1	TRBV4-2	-	TGTGCCAGCAGCCCCTCTTCACTAGCGGGGGTTGACAATGAGCAGTTCTTC	CASSPSSLAGVDNEQFF
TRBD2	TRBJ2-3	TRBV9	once	TGTGCCAGCAGCGTAGCTAGCGGGGGGGCAGGAACAGATACGCAGTATTTT	CASSVASGGAGTDTQYF
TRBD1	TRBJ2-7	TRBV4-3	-	TGCGCCAGCAGCCAAGATCGGGACAGACAATCCTACGAGCAGTACTTC	CASSQDRDRQSYEQYF
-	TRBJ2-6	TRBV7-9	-	TGTGCCAGCAGCTTAGGGTCTGGGGCCAACGTCCTGACTTTC	CASSLGSGANVLTF
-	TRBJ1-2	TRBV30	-	TGTGCCTGCATAGACAGGAGTAGGTATGGCTACACCTTC	CACIDRSRYGYTF
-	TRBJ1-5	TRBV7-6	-	TGTGCCAGCAGCTCCTCCAGCAATCAGCCCCAGCATTTT	CASSSSSNQPQHF
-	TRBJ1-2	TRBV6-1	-	TGTGCCAGCAGTGAAGTCTACATAGGTGGCTACACCTTC	CASSEVYIGGYTF
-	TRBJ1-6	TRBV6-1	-	TGTGCCAGCCATCGCAGGGGTAATTCACCCCTCCACTTT	CASHRRGNSPLHF
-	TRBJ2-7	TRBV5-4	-	TGTGCCAGCAGCTTGGCGGGCAACTACGAGCAGTACTTC	CASSLAGNYEQYF
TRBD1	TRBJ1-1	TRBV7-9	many	TGTGCCAGCAGCAGTCAGGGGGGGACTGAAGCTTTCTTT	CASSSQGGTEAFF
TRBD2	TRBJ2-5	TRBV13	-	TGTGCCAGCAGCTTAAGGTTCGGGGGGCAAGAGACCCAGTACTTC	CASSLRFGGQETQYF
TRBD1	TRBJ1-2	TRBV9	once	TGTGCCAGCAGCGTAGAGCCTGACAGGGCTGGCTACACCTTC	CASSVEPDRAGYTF
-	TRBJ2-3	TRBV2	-	TGTGCCAGCAGCCGCAGGGAATTCGGTACGCAGTATTTT	CASSRREFGTQYF
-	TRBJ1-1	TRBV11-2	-	TGTGCCAGCAGCCTTCGTCCGGGCACTGAAGCTTTCTTT	CASSLRPGTEAFF
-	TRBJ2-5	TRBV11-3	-	TGTGCCAGCAGCTTAAGATCACGAAGACTCGAGCAGGCACAAGAGACCCAGTACTTC	CASSLRSRRLEQAQETQYF
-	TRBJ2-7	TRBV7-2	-	TGTGCCAGCAGCTCGGACCAGAGCACCCAGCAGTACTTC	CASSSDQSTQQYF
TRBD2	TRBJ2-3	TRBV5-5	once	TGTGCCAGCAGCTTGGAGCCCGGAGCGGGAGGTGGAGATACGCAGTATTTT	CASSLEPGAGGGDTQYF
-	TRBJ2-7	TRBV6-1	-	TGTGCCAGCAGTGAAGCGGGAAGGCAGGACGAGCAGTACTTC	CASSEAGRQDEQYF
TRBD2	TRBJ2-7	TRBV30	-	TGTGCCTGGAGTGTACTGGGACTAGCGGGCTACGAGCAGTACTTC	CAWSVLGLAGYEQYF
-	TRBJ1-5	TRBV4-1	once	TGCGCCAGCTCCGGTCAGAACAATCAGCCCCAGCATTTT	CASSGQNNQPQHF
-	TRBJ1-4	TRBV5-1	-	TGCGCCAGCAAGCAGGGAGGTACTAATGAAAAACTGTTTTTT	CASKQGGTNEKLFF
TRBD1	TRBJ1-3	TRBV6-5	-	TGTGCCAGCAGTTACAGGACAGGGTTCGGTGGAAACACCATATATTTT	CASSYRTGFGGNTIYF
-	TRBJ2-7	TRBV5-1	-	TGCGCCAGCAGCAAGATCGCGGGACTTGAATACGAGCAGTACTTC	CASSKIAGLEYEQYF
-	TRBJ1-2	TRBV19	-	TGTGCCAGTAGTAGTTGGTTGACACCCGAGAATGGCTACACCTTC	CASSSWLTPENGYTF
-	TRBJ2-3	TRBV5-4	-	TGTGCCAGCAGTCGGGTGACGGAAAACACAGATACGCAGTATTTT	CASSRVTENTDTQYF
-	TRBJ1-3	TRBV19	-	TGTGCCAGTAGTGCGTTAGGAAACACCATATATTTT	CASSALGNTIYF
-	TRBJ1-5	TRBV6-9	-	TGTGCCAGCAGCCGTCGGGAGCCCCAGCATTTT	CASSRREPQHF
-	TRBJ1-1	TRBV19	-	TGTGCCAGTAGTGCCTTGGTCAGAGAAACTGAAGCTTTCTTT	CASSALVRETEAFF
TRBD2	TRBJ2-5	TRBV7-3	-	TGTGCCAGCAGCTTAGGGGCGGGAGGTTATGAGACCCAGTACTTC	CASSLGAGGYETQYF
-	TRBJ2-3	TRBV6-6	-	TGTGCCAGCAGTTACTCGACTAGCACAGATACGCAGTATTTT	CASSYSTSTDTQYF
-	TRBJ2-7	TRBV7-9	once	TGTGCCAGCAGCCTAATAGACGACGAGCAGTACTTC	CASSLIDDEQYF
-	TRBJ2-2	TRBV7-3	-	TGTGCCAGCGCCTTAGAGAACACCGGGGAGCTGTTTTTT	CASALENTGELFF
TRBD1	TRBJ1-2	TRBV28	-	TGTGCCAGCAGTTCGGGACAGTTCGCCTTCACCTTC	CASSSGQFAFTF
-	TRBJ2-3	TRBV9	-	TGTGCCAGCAGCGTATTGGGGGGCGCAGATACGCAGTATTTT	CASSVLGGADTQYF
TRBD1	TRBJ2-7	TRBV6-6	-	TGTGCCAGCAGTACCGGGACAGGGGCCTACGAGCAGTACTTC	CASSTGTGAYEQYF
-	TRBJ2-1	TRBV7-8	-	TGTGCCAGCAGCCGGCGAGGGAATGAGCAGTTCTTC	CASSRRGNEQFF
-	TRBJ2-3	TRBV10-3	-	TGTGCCATCAGTGAGGATGGACAGCAAAGTACGCAGTATTTT	CAISEDGQQSTQYF
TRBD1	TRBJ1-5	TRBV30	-	TGTGCCTGGAGTGGAAAGACAGGGACTCAGCCCCAGCATTTT	CAWSGKTGTQPQHF
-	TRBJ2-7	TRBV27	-	TGTGCCAGCAGTTTATTACCCCAACACCTCGTAGGTCACAACGAGCAGTACTTC	CASSLLPQHLVGHNEQYF
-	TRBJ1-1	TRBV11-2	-	TGTGCCAGCAGCTTTTATCGGCGGCAGACCAACACTGAAGCTTTCTTT	CASSFYRRQTNTEAFF
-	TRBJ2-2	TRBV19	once	TGTGCCAGTAATCGGGGCGGGGACACCGGGGAGCTGTTTTTT	CASNRGGDTGELFF
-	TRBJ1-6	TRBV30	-	TGTGCCTCAAACAGGATTCTGGGTTCACCCCTCCACTTT	CASNRILGSPLHF
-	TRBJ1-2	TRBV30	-	TGTGCCTGGATGTCAGGGGCCTTCTTCAGAGACGGCTACACCTTC	CAWMSGAFFRDGYTF
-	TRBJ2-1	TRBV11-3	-	TGTGCCAGCAGCTTAACGCGGTCGAGGAACTCCTACAATGAGCAGTTCTTC	CASSLTRSRNSYNEQFF
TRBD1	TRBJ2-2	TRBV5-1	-	TGCGCCAGCCGTGGGACAGGGGCTATCACCGGGGAGCTGTTTTTT	CASRGTGAITGELFF
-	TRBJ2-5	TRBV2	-	TGTGCCAGCAAGGCCGCAGGGAGAGAGACCCAGTACTTC	CASKAAGRETQYF
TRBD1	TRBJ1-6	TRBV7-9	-	TGTGCCAGCAGCCCCGGAGGCGGGACAGGAGTGGGTTCACCCCTCCACTTT	CASSPGGGTGVGSPLHF
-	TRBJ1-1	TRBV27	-	TGTGCCAGCAGTCCCAAGATCGGACAGAAGAACACTGAAGCTTTCTTT	CASSPKIGQKNTEAFF
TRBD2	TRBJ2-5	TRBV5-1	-	TGCGCCAGCAGCTTTACTAGCGGGGGGGCCCAAGAGACCCAGTACTTC	CASSFTSGGAQETQYF
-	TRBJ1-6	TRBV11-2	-	TGTGCCAGCAGCTCCCCTGGGCCCCTCCACTTT	CASSSPGPLHF